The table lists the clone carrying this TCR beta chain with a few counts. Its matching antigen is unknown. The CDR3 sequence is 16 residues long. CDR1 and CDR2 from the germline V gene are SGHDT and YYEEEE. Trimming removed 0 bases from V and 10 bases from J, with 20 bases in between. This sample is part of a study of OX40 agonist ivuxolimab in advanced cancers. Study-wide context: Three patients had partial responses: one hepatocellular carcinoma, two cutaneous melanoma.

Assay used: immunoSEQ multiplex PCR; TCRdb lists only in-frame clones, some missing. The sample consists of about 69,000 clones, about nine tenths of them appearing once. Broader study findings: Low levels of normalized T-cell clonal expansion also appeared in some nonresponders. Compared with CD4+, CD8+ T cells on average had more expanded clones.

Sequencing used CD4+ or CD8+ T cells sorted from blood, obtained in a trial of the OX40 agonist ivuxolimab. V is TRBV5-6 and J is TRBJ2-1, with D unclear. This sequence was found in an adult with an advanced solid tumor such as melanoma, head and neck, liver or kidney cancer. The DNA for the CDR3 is TGTGCCAGCAGCTTGGGGCCCCATAACCAACCCCACGAGCAGTTCTTC. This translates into CASSLGPHNQPHEQFF.